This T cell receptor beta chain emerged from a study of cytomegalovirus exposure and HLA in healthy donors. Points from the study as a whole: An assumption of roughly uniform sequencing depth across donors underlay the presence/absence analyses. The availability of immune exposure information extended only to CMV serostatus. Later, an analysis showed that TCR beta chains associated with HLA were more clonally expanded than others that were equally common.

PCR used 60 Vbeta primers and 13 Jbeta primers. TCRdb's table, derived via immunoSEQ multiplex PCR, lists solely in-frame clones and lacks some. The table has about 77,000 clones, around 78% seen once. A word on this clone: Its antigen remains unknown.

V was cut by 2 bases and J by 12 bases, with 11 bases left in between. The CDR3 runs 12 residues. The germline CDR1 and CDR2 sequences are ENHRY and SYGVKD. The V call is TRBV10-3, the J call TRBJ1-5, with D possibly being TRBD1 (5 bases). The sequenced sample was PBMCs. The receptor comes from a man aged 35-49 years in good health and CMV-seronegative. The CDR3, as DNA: TGTGCCATCAGTGAGGAGGCAGGGCGCCAGCATTTT. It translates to CAISEEAGRQHF.